A single sample is the source of the 11 T cell receptor beta chains below, sequenced in a study of shared clonotypes between healthy human individuals. Naive CD8 cells lacked CD45RO and underwent positive selection for CCR7, leaving out terminally differentiated effector memory CD45RA+ cells. Assay: immunoSEQ multiplex PCR; the TCRdb copy retains only in-frame clones and omits some. The sample comprises 1.5 million to 2.5 million clones, about 95% of which are singletons, and 1% to 1.5% rests with the top ten. The sequenced sample was naive CD8+ T cells sorted from blood. These receptors came from a man aged 18 to 29 in good health.

The V and J genes are TRBV10-2 and TRBJ1-4; 10 bases map to TRBD1. Per germline, CDR1 WSHSY and CDR2 SAAADI. The J segment lost 2 bases and the V segment lost 6 bases, leaving 0 bases of the junction unmatched. The CDR3 runs to 14 residues. CDR3 sequence reads: CASRDRGTNEKLFF. The CDR3 DNA reads as TGCGCCAGCAGGGACAGGGGGACTAATGAAAAACTGTTTTTT.

This clone was seen more than once but under ten times. The rearrangement links TRBV11-2 to TRBJ1-2; maybe TRBD1 (6 bases). This CDR3 has 13 amino acids. Trimming cost V 5 bases and J 4 bases, with 11 bases left between them. Germline CDR1 SGHAT, CDR2 FQNNGV. The CDR3 DNA sequence: TGTGCCAGCAGCACAGGGTCGGGCTATGGCTACACCTTC. Amino acids: CASSTGSGYGYTF.

J is TRBJ2-7 and V is TRBV15; 12 bases line up with TRBD1. The CDR3 loop spans 16 amino acids. Germline CDR1 and CDR2: LNHNV and YYDKDF (reference sequence). The ends lost 3 bases at V and 1 base at J; junction bases unmatched: 4. CDR3 DNA: TGTGCCACCAGCAGGGGACAGGGGGCTACGTCCTACGAGCAGTACTTC. This encodes CATSRGQGATSYEQYF.

The J gene is TRBJ1-4, the V gene TRBV28; D not certain. The V gene lost 3 bases and the J gene lost 4 bases, with 9 bases spanning the gap. The CDR3 is 14 amino acids. The germline V gene has CDR1 MDHEN and CDR2 SYDVKM. The CDR3: CASSLLQYNEKLFF. CDR3 nucleotide sequence: TGTGCCAGCAGTTTGTTGCAGTATAATGAAAAACTGTTTTTT.

The chain combines TRBV7-9 with TRBJ1-1; TRBD1 is a possible D gene (6 bases). Germline values: CDR1 SEHNR, CDR2 FQNEAQ (reference sequence). The germline V and J ends were trimmed by 6 bases and 0 bases, with 17 bases remaining between them. This CDR3 region has 16 residues. The CDR3 spells CASRPNLGQMNTEAFF. CDR3 in DNA: TGTGCCAGCAGACCCAATCTGGGACAAATGAACACTGAAGCTTTCTTT. Full variable domain (outside the CDR3, taken from reference TRBV7-9 and TRBJ1-1): DTGVSQNPRHKITKRGQNVTFRCDPISEHNRLYWYRQTLGQGPEFLTYFQNEAQLEKSRLLSDRFSAERPKGSFSTLEIQRTEQGDSAMYLCASRPNLGQMNTEAFFGQGTRLTVV.

This chain joins TRBV11-2 and TRBJ2-1, with TRBD1 as a possible D gene (7 bases). CDR1 and CDR2 (germline): SGHAT, FQNNGV. Trimming took 5 bases from V and 4 from J, leaving 18 bases between them. This CDR3 contains 16 residues. This chain's CDR3 is CASSPGAGGIYNEQFF. In DNA, the CDR3 is TGTGCCAGCAGCCCCGGCGCAGGGGGGATATACAATGAGCAGTTCTTC.

In regard to this clone: Other DNA sequences within the sample encode an identical CDR3. The V gene is TRBV7-9, the J gene TRBJ2-7, with 8 nucleotides matching TRBD2. The trim removed 5 bases at V and 1 base at J, leaving 7 bases unmatched. The CDR3 contains 15 residues. Germline V lookup: CDR1 SEHNR, CDR2 FQNEAQ (reference sequence). Here the CDR3 reads CASSPLLAVSYEQYF. The CDR3 bases are TGTGCCAGCAGCCCTTTACTAGCGGTATCCTACGAGCAGTACTTC.

The chain uses TRBV2 and TRBJ2-5; TRBD1 aligns across 9 bases. CDR1 is SNHLY and CDR2 is FYNNEI in the germline V gene. V lost 5 bases to trimming and J lost 7 bases; unmatched junction nucleotides: 11. The CDR3 is 15 amino acids. Here the CDR3 reads CASSMDRGLERTQYF. CDR3 DNA sequence: TGTGCCAGCAGTATGGACAGGGGCCTGGAGCGGACCCAGTACTTC.

The chain carries TRBV7-6 and TRBJ2-7; the match to TRBD2 covers 10 bases. J gave up 7 bases and V 0 bases, and 3 bases lay outside the gene matches. Germline-derived CDR1 and CDR2 are SGHVS and FNYEAQ. The CDR3 consists of 14 residues. The CDR3: CASSLAEREGEQYF. The DNA of the CDR3 is TGTGCCAGCAGCTTAGCAGAGCGGGAGGGTGAGCAGTACTTC. The complete variable domain, with remaining parts taken from reference TRBV7-6 and TRBJ2-7, reads GAGVSQSPRYKVTKRGQDVALRCDPISGHVSLYWYRQALGQGPEFLTYFNYEAQQDKSGLPNDRFSAERPEGSISTLTIQRTEQRDSAMYRCASSLAEREGEQYFGPGTRLTVT.

This chain connects TRBV7-2 to TRBJ1-1; 8 nucleotides line up with TRBD1. This CDR3 is 16 amino acids long. V shed 6 bases, J shed 0 bases, and the junction held 9 bases outside the gene matches. Looked up from germline, CDR1 is SGHTA and CDR2 is FQGNSA. DNA for the CDR3: TGTGCCAGCAGAGAACAGGGGGGGTTTTTGAACACTGAAGCTTTCTTT. Protein sequence: CASREQGGFLNTEAFF.

The chain has TRBV29-1 and TRBJ2-1, with D perhaps matching TRBD1 or TRBD2 (6 bases each). The CDR3 contains 12 residues. Germline V gene sequence: CDR1 SQVTM, CDR2 ANQGSEA. Trimming pared 3 bases from V and 9 bases from J, leaving 12 bases between. DNA of the CDR3: TGCAGCGTTGATAGGGGGGCGGGTGAGCAGTTCTTC. This gives the protein CSVDRGAGEQFF.